This is a list of T cell receptor beta chains from one sample in a study of beta chain features in type 1 diabetes. Sequenced by immunoSEQ multiplex PCR; TCRdb stores in-frame clones only, minus some. This sample has around 690,000 clones, with around 12% found just once. The sample consisted of naive CD4+ T cells from blood. The origin of the receptors is a man aged 30 to 39 with type 1 diabetes. Both conserved end residues are part of each CDR3. The D gene is left open where the match is weak. Size values are once, few and many counts, or a class for expanded clones, and some rows have none.

J	size	V	D	DNA	CDR3
TRBJ2-7	few	TRBV18	-	TGTGCCAGCTCACCACCCAGCAGGGTCGGCGAGCAGTACTTC	CASSPPSRVGEQYF
TRBJ2-2	-	TRBV14	TRBD1	TGTGCCAGCAGCCCGGACAGGGGGCCTTACCGCACCGGGGAGCTGTTTTTT	CASSPDRGPYRTGELFF
TRBJ2-5	-	TRBV7-2	-	TGTGCCAGCAGCTTCCCGGGACCTTTGACCCAGTACTTC	CASSFPGPLTQYF
TRBJ1-2	few	TRBV29-1	TRBD1	TGCAGCGTTGCCCAGGGGGACTATGGCTACACCTTC	CSVAQGDYGYTF
TRBJ2-1	-	TRBV7-2	-	TGTGCCAGCAGCTTAGCGTTATCGGGTTCGACTGAGCAGTTCTTC	CASSLALSGSTEQFF
TRBJ2-7	few	TRBV7-9	-	TGTGCCAGCAGCTTATCCGGGGATCGGTACGAGCAGTACTTC	CASSLSGDRYEQYF
TRBJ2-3	few	TRBV6-1	-	TGTGCCAGCAGGGGTGCGTTAGGGACAGATACGCAGTATTTT	CASRGALGTDTQYF
TRBJ2-2	-	TRBV10-3	-	TGTGCCATCAGGAATCCCGGGACACATAACACCGGGGAGCTGTTTTTT	CAIRNPGTHNTGELFF
TRBJ2-7	few	TRBV5-1	-	TGCGCCAGCAGCTTTAGTTCCGGGGGCGCCTCCTACGAGCAGTACTTC	CASSFSSGGASYEQYF
TRBJ2-1	few	TRBV4-3	-	TGCGCCAGCAGCCGACAGACTGGGGATGAGCAGTTCTTC	CASSRQTGDEQFF
TRBJ2-7	-	TRBV28	TRBD1	TGTGCCAGCAGTTTGGACAGGGGCTACGAGCAGTACTTC	CASSLDRGYEQYF
TRBJ1-1	few	TRBV11-2	-	TGTGCCAGCAGCTTGACGCTGCGCGACACTGAAGCTTTCTTT	CASSLTLRDTEAFF
TRBJ2-7	-	TRBV10-3	-	TGTGCCATCAGTGCGGGGGCGACCCTCTCCTACGAGCAGTACTTC	CAISAGATLSYEQYF
TRBJ1-4	few	TRBV14	-	TGTGCCAGCAGCCATGGAGGGAGTGAAAAACTGTTTTTT	CASSHGGSEKLFF
TRBJ2-3	-	TRBV7-6	TRBD2	TGTGCCAGCAGCCTTAGCGGGGTTGCTGATACGCAGTATTTT	CASSLSGVADTQYF
TRBJ1-2	-	TRBV28	TRBD1	TGTGCCAGCAGTTTGGACAGGGAAATCTATGGCTACACCTTC	CASSLDREIYGYTF
TRBJ1-4	few	TRBV4-3	-	TGCGCCAGCAGCCAAGATATATACAGAAAACTGTTTTTT	CASSQDIYRKLFF